The clone carrying this T cell receptor (beta chain) was counted ten times or more. What it binds is not known. These data are taken from a study of response to subunit inactivated influenza vaccine. Study-wide findings and caveats: There was a suggestion from the authors that each seasonal influenza vaccination recruits few new T cells.

TCRdb ran MiXCR on the RT-PCR reads and lists one entry per CDR3 protein. Of around 200,000 distinct CDR3 sequences listed, approximately 9.2% are singletons. This sequence originates from a man aged 45-60 years who received an inactivated influenza vaccine. Material: non-naive T cells sorted from PBMCs, obtained on the day of vaccination.

The CDR3 coding sequence is TGTGCCACCAGTGATACCGGGACAGCCAGCTACGAGCAGTACTTC. Translated, it gives CATSDTGTASYEQYF. The chain links TRBV24-1 to TRBJ2-7; TRBD1 agrees at 7 bases. Germline CDR1 is KGHDR and CDR2 is SFDVKD. The CDR3 contains 15 residues. The V and J ends lost 3 bases and 3 bases, in that order; junction bases with no gene match: 7.